What follows are 12 T cell receptor beta chains derived from one specimen sequenced in a study of T cell responses to AZD1222 COVID-19 vaccine. Sequenced by immunoSEQ multiplex PCR; TCRdb stores in-frame clones only, minus some. This sample has 45,000 to 55,000 clones, with roughly 80% found just once. The source material was peripheral blood, sampled on day 0 of MenACWY control vaccination. The receptor source for this set is an adult in good health.

V and J are TRBV19 and TRBJ1-1; TRBD1 matches 7 bases. Trimming removed 2 bases from V and 6 bases from J; junction bases left unmatched: 3. CDR1 LNHDA and CDR2 SQIVND come from the germline V gene (reference sequence). The CDR3 has 13 residues. CDR3 in amino acids: CASSIRDRAEAFF. The CDR3 DNA reads TGTGCCAGTAGTATAAGAGACAGGGCTGAAGCTTTCTTT.

In DNA form, the CDR3 reads TGCAGCGTTGGCCTTAATGAAAAACTGTTTTTT. Protein sequence: CSVGLNEKLFF. The chain links TRBV29-1 to TRBJ1-4; D gene uncertain. In germline, CDR1 is SQVTM, CDR2 ANQGSEA. The CDR3 loop spans 11 amino acids. Deletions cut 4 bases from V and 4 bases from J, with 4 bases between.

The rearrangement joins TRBV28 to TRBJ2-7; D may be TRBD1 (6 bases). Trimming took 6 bases from V and 6 from J, leaving 18 bases between them. The germline CDR1 and CDR2 sequences are MDHEN and SYDVKM. This CDR3 has 14 residues. The CDR3 nucleotides are TGTGCCAGCAGGGAGGAGGACAGAGGAACCGAGCAGTACTTC. As protein: CASREEDRGTEQYF. The variable domain in full, completed from reference TRBV28 and TRBJ2-7, reads DVKVTQSSRYLVKRTGEKVFLECVQDMDHENMFWYRQDPGLGLRLIYFSYDVKMKEKGDIPEGYSVSREKKERFSLILESASTNQTSMYLCASREEDRGTEQYFGPGTRLTVT.

The rearrangement joins TRBV5-1 to TRBJ1-6; D gene ambiguous. With 3 bases removed from V and 8 bases from J, the gap between germline ends came to 9 bases. CDR1 and CDR2 (germline): SGHRS, YFSETQ. The CDR3 is 13 amino acids. For the CDR3, the DNA is TGCGCCAGCAGCTGGGGTACAGATTCACCCCTCCACTTT. This sequence encodes CASSWGTDSPLHF.

This clone was found a few times. The chain joins TRBV15 to TRBJ2-3, with TRBD2 identical over 9 bases. The length of the CDR3 is 15 residues. Germline V gives CDR1 LNHNV, CDR2 YYDKDF (reference sequence). Trimming took 0 bases from V and 4 from J; bases not matched to a gene: 2. CDR3 DNA sequence: TGTGCCACCAGCAGAGAGCGGGGGGGCCCAGATACGCAGTATTTT. This gives the protein CATSRERGGPDTQYF.

The CDR3 here is CASSLVVNSGANVLTF. The CDR3 DNA sequence: TGCGCCAGCAGCTTGGTTGTGAACTCTGGGGCCAACGTCCTGACTTTC. The chain carries TRBV5-1 and TRBJ2-6; D gene ambiguous. V gave up 0 bases and J gave up 0 bases, with 7 bases separating them. This CDR3 contains 16 residues. Germline-derived CDR1 and CDR2 are SGHRS and YFSETQ.

The chain employs TRBV6-5 and TRBJ2-3; TRBD2 is a possible D gene (7 bases). With 5 bases removed from V and 6 bases from J, the gap between germline ends came to 15 bases. Germline values: CDR1 MNHEY, CDR2 SVGAGI. The CDR3 contains 14 residues. The CDR3 region has the DNA TGTGCCAGCAGTCACCGGGGGGCGTTGGATACGCAGTATTTT. It codes for CASSHRGALDTQYF.

The chain couples TRBV25-1 to TRBJ2-4; D unclear. CDR3 length equals 15 residues. The germline V and J ends were trimmed by 5 bases and 0 bases, with 11 bases remaining between them. Germline-derived CDR1 and CDR2 are MGHDK and SYGVNS. The CDR3 DNA is TGTGCCAGCAGTCGAGACTTAGGAGCCAAAAACATTCAGTACTTC. Translating it yields CASSRDLGAKNIQYF.

The rearrangement links TRBV5-6 to TRBJ2-7, with 8 bases fitting TRBD1. This CDR3 region has 15 residues. J gave up 0 bases and V 3 bases, and 5 bases lay outside the gene matches. Germline values: CDR1 SGHDT, CDR2 YYEEEE. The CDR3 spells CASSWGQESSYEQYF. The CDR3 DNA reads as TGTGCCAGCAGCTGGGGACAGGAGAGCTCCTACGAGCAGTACTTC.

The chain couples TRBV28 to TRBJ2-7; 8 nucleotides align to TRBD1. The CDR3 runs to 14 residues. Germline V gives CDR1 MDHEN, CDR2 SYDVKM. V gave up 5 bases and J gave up 5 bases; unmatched junction bases: 8. The chain's CDR3 is CASSRTGFMDEQYF. The CDR3 region has the DNA TGTGCCAGCAGTCGGACAGGGTTTATGGACGAGCAGTACTTC. Using reference TRBV28 and TRBJ2-7 for the parts outside the CDR3, the full variable domain is DVKVTQSSRYLVKRTGEKVFLECVQDMDHENMFWYRQDPGLGLRLIYFSYDVKMKEKGDIPEGYSVSREKKERFSLILESASTNQTSMYLCASSRTGFMDEQYFGPGTRLTVT.

This clone occurred once. CDR3 nucleotides: TGTGCCAGCAGCCGCAGGGGAGACACCGGGGAGCTGTTTTTT. It encodes CASSRRGDTGELFF. The chain links TRBV2 to TRBJ2-2, with D possibly matching TRBD1 (6 bases). V was shortened by 6 bases and J by 3 bases, with 11 bases between the two germline ends. In germline, CDR1 is SNHLY, CDR2 FYNNEI. The CDR3 has 14 residues.

This clone was counted only a few times. This chain connects TRBV28 to TRBJ1-2; TRBD1 might be the D (5 bases). The CDR3 has 17 amino acids. Per the germline V gene, CDR1 is MDHEN and CDR2 is SYDVKM. Trimming took off 4 bases at V and 4 bases at J, with 22 bases between the two ends. CDR3 nucleotide sequence: TGTGCCAGCAGTTCCGCTTCGGTTCCGGGGGGAGCCTATGGCTACACCTTC. As protein: CASSSASVPGGAYGYTF.